This TCR beta chain emerged from a study of blood T cell repertoires in COVID-19. At the level of the study: Samples representing acute and convalescent COVID-19 were sourced from the United States, Italy and Spain. Sources were T cells, B-cell-depleted T cells, or PBMCs; the material itself was cDNA or gDNA.

Authors' analysis steps: Counts of nucleated cells, estimated from reference gene primer amplification, were obtained. Using immunoSEQ multiplex PCR, the repertoire was profiled, and TCRdb retains in-frame clones only, with some absent. V and J calls and clone size come straight from that table; D and trimming were deduced from the DNA. The sample includes over 60,000 clones, approximately 86% seen only once; the top ten take approximately 0.93%. V lost 0 bases to trimming and J lost 7 bases; unmatched junction nucleotides: 4. This CDR3 is built from 14 residues. The germline V gene has CDR1 SGHNT and CDR2 YYREEE (reference sequence).

This TCR came from a man between 65 and 85 years old with acute or convalescent COVID-19. The specimen was peripheral blood. The rearrangement joins TRBV5-4 to TRBJ1-5, with TRBD1 matching 7 bases. The CDR3 sequence is CASSLGTGNQPQHF. DNA of the CDR3: TGTGCCAGCAGCTTGGGGACAGGAAACCAGCCCCAGCATTTT.